The 10 T cell receptor beta chains reported below all come from one sample, sequenced in a study of blood T cells in healthy people across ages. Then a second PCR, running roughly 7 to 11 cycles, was carried out with a sample-barcoded 5' primer and a J-beta primer mix. MiXCR was run by TCRdb on the 5' RACE reads, yielding one entry per CDR3 protein. The data contain about 680,000 distinct CDR3 sequences, about half of them singletons. The sample taken for sequencing was blood. Receptor source: a woman aged 55-69 years in good health.

The gene calls are TRBV20-1 and TRBJ2-7; no clear D. The CDR3 sequence is 13 residues long. Germline CDR1 DFQATT, CDR2 SNEGSKA (reference sequence). V was trimmed by 0 bases and J by 5 bases, leaving 11 bases between them. The CDR3 sequence: CSAREGTGNEQYF. Here the CDR3 DNA reads TGCAGTGCTAGAGAAGGCACGGGCAACGAGCAGTACTTC.

In the case of this clonotype: This may arise from a read error, as a much more abundant clone is one base away. The genes are TRBV7-3 and TRBJ2-1, with TRBD2 matching over 10 bases. The CDR3 consists of 13 residues. The V gene's germline CDR1 is SGHTA and CDR2 FQGTGA. The CDR3 region has the DNA TGTGTCAGCAATGAGCGGGAGGGTTATGAGCAGTTCTTC. Its translation is CVSNEREGYEQFF.

The rearrangement uses TRBV28 and TRBJ2-4; D may be TRBD2 (6 bases). Germline V gene data show CDR1 as MDHEN and CDR2 as SYDVKM. V lost 5 bases to trimming and J lost 0 bases, with 14 bases between them. The CDR3 runs 16 residues. Written as DNA, the CDR3 is TGTGCCAGCAGTCGATCCGGGGGAGTAGCCAAAAACATTCAGTACTTC. Translating it yields CASSRSGGVAKNIQYF. Supplemented by reference TRBV28 and TRBJ2-4, the full variable domain reads DVKVTQSSRYLVKRTGEKVFLECVQDMDHENMFWYRQDPGLGLRLIYFSYDVKMKEKGDIPEGYSVSREKKERFSLILESASTNQTSMYLCASSRSGGVAKNIQYFGAGTRLSVL.

This clonotype turned up a few times. The V call is TRBV7-2, the J call TRBJ2-3; D is possibly TRBD1 or TRBD2 (5 bases each). This CDR3 region has 16 residues. Germline V lookup: CDR1 SGHTA, CDR2 FQGNSA. The V end lost 7 bases, the J end lost 1 base, and 18 bases lay between the germline ends. The CDR3 here is CASTLRGRVGTDTQYF. In DNA, the CDR3 is TGTGCCAGCACCTTGAGGGGCAGGGTTGGCACAGATACGCAGTATTTT.

In its sample, this clonotype was seen a few times. The chain couples TRBV29-1 to TRBJ2-1; 7 positions agree with TRBD1. Germline assignment: CDR1 SQVTM and CDR2 ANQGSEA. Unmatched junction bases numbered 6, after V lost 1 base and J lost 0 bases. CDR3 length: 16 amino acids. The CDR3 nucleotides are TGCAGCGTTGAAGTGGGGACAGCTAGCTCCTACAATGAGCAGTTCTTC. Amino acid sequence: CSVEVGTASSYNEQFF.

The genes are TRBV28 and TRBJ2-7, with 12 bases that match TRBD2. Germline lookup yields CDR1 MDHEN and CDR2 SYDVKM. The CDR3 has 14 residues. Trimming took 10 bases from V and 2 from J; bases not matched to a gene: 6. Here the CDR3 DNA reads TGTGCCACTCTAGCGGGAGGGCCAACCTACGAGCAGTACTTC. Translating it yields CATLAGGPTYEQYF.

This clonotype was observed a single time. The chain couples TRBV29-1 to TRBJ2-5; 7 nucleotides line up with TRBD2. CDR1 SQVTM and CDR2 ANQGSEA come from the germline V gene. This CDR3 is built from 15 residues. V dropped 5 bases and J dropped 5; count of bases not matched to a gene: 14. The CDR3 coding sequence is TGCAGCGTTTGCTACGGACTAGTCTGGCGGGAGACCCAGTACTTC. Translated, it gives CSVCYGLVWRETQYF.

The V call is TRBV28, the J call TRBJ2-7, with 7 bases that match TRBD1. The CDR3 is 14 amino acids. Trimming cost V 5 bases and J 2 bases; bases outside gene matches: 6. Germline CDR1 is MDHEN and CDR2 is SYDVKM. The CDR3 coding sequence is TGTGCCAGCAGTCGAGGGGGACAGCCCTACGAGCAGTACGTC. Translated, it gives CASSRGGQPYEQYV.

This clonotype has more than one count but fewer than ten. The J gene is TRBJ1-4, the V gene TRBV4-2, with 7 bases fitting TRBD1. This CDR3 has 16 amino acids. CDR1 is LGHNA, CDR2 YNFKEQ, per germline. The V and J ends lost 4 bases and 2 bases, in that order; junction bases with no gene match: 7. CDR3 DNA: TGTGCCAGCAGCCCCGCAGGGACAGCTACTAATGAAAAACTGTTTTTT. Translation gives CASSPAGTATNEKLFF.

The chain carries TRBV6-4 and TRBJ1-6; the D gene is possibly TRBD1 (6 bases). Germline V gene data show CDR1 as MRHNA and CDR2 as SNTAGT. The CDR3 consists of 15 residues. V shed 6 bases and J shed 8 bases, with 17 bases lying between them. The CDR3 reads CASSPFRGSHSPLHF. Here the CDR3 DNA reads TGTGCCAGCAGCCCATTCAGGGGCTCTCATTCACCCCTCCACTTT.